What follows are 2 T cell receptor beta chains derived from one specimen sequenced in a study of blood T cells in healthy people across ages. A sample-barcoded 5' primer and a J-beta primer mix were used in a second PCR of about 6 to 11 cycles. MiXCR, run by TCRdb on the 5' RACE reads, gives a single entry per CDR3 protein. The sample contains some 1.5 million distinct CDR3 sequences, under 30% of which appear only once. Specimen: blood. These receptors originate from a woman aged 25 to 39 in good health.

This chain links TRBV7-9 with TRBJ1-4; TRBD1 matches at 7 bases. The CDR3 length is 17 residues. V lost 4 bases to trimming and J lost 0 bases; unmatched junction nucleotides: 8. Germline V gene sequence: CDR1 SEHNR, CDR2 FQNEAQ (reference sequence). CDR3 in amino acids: CASSSRGTATTNEKLFF. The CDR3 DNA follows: TGTGCCAGCAGCTCGAGGGGGACAGCGACAACTAATGAAAAACTGTTTTTT.

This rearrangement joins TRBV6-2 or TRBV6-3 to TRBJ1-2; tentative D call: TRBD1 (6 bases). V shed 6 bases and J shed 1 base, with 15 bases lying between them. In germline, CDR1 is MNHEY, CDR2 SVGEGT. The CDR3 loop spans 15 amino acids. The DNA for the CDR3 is TGTGCCAGCAGGCGACAGGCGACGGGTAACTATGGCTACACCTTC. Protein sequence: CASRRQATGNYGYTF.